The 13 T cell receptor beta chains listed next were all sequenced from one sample in a study of read filtering for tumor transcriptome and immune sequencing. Molecular barcoded adaptors covering alpha/delta and beta/gamma chains were used on roughly 400 ng RNA. One entry per CDR3 protein, called by TCRdb with MiXCR from the reads. The sample records some 48,000 distinct CDR3 sequences, around 19% being singletons. The source material was a population of CD138-negative cells sorted from bone marrow. Every receptor here comes from a donor at least 40 years old with multiple myeloma.

This clonotype was recorded at least ten times. The rearrangement links TRBV20-1 to TRBJ2-3; 13 bases align to TRBD2. The CDR3 is 15 amino acids. Germline CDR1 DFQATT, CDR2 SNEGSKA (reference sequence). V trimming: 5 bases; J trimming: 2 bases; junction bases outside the gene matches: 4. CDR3 sequence (DNA): TGCAGTGCTTGGGGACTAGCGGGGACCACAGATACGCAGTATTTT. Translated, it gives CSAWGLAGTTDTQYF.

This clonotype was counted between two and nine times. This chain links TRBV6-2 or TRBV6-3 with TRBJ1-1; 8 bases are shared with TRBD1. Germline V lookup: CDR1 MNHEY, CDR2 SVGEGT. Trimming removed 7 bases from V and 4 bases from J; junction bases left unmatched: 8. This CDR3 is built from 14 residues. CDR3 residues: CASTPQGAVTEAFF. The CDR3 DNA reads as TGTGCCAGCACCCCGCAGGGGGCGGTCACTGAAGCTTTCTTT.

This clonotype was found many times. The chain is built from TRBV10-2 and TRBJ2-1, with D maybe TRBD2 (6 bases). Trimming removed 6 bases from V and 0 bases from J, with 21 bases in between. Per germline, CDR1 WSHSY and CDR2 SAAADI. This CDR3 contains 18 residues. The CDR3 sequence: CASREGGAGMSSYNEQFF. CDR3 coding DNA: TGCGCCAGCAGGGAGGGTGGGGCAGGAATGAGCTCCTACAATGAGCAGTTCTTC.

This clonotype has at least ten counts. The V gene is TRBV10-3, the J gene TRBJ1-6; a possible D gene is TRBD1 (5 bases). V was clipped by 4 bases and J by 10 bases, with 8 bases between them. This CDR3 is built from 12 residues. Germline-derived CDR1 and CDR2 are ENHRY and SYGVKD. The CDR3 region is CAISVGDSPLHF. DNA for the CDR3: TGTGCCATCAGTGTAGGGGACTCACCCCTCCACTTT.

In its sample, this clonotype was seen a few times. This chain joins TRBV7-2 and TRBJ1-5; 7 positions agree with TRBD1. The CDR3 covers 16 residues. J lost 3 bases, V lost 6 bases, and 11 bases had no gene match. Germline CDR1 and CDR2: SGHTA and FQGNSA. The CDR3 region has the DNA TGTGCCAGCAGACTATCGGGCAGGGGGTTCAATCAGCCCCAGCATTTT. It yields the protein CASRLSGRGFNQPQHF.

V and J are TRBV6-5 and TRBJ2-1; 10 bases match TRBD2. Trimming removed 0 bases from V and 13 bases from J; junction bases left unmatched: 15. The CDR3 has 17 amino acids. CDR1 and CDR2 (germline): MNHEY, SVGAGI. The CDR3, as DNA: TGTGCCAGCAGTTACTCGGAGGGAATAGCGGGAGGTGCTGATCAGTTCTTC. Amino acid sequence: CASSYSEGIAGGADQFF.

This clonotype was found many times. The V gene is TRBV4-3, the J gene TRBJ2-2, with D hard to call. Trimming left V 1 base short and J 2 bases short, with 5 bases between. Per the germline V gene, CDR1 is LGHNA and CDR2 is YSLEER. The CDR3 is 14 amino acids. The CDR3 region has the DNA TGCGCCAGCAGCCAAGGGGCCAACACCGGGGAGCTGTTTTTT. It translates to CASSQGANTGELFF.

For this clonotype: Since the CDR3 does not end with the conserved phenylalanine or tryptophan, this likely comes from a read error. The chain links TRBV6-5 to TRBJ2-7, with D hard to call. Per the germline V gene, CDR1 is MNHEY and CDR2 is SVGAGI. This CDR3 has 11 amino acids. Trimming took off 7 bases at V and 6 bases at J, with 10 bases between the two ends. The CDR3 sequence is CASKVPPEQYS. The CDR3 DNA sequence: TGTGCCAGCAAGGTACCTCCCGAGCAGTACTCC.

This clonotype was recorded a few times. This chain uses TRBV19 with TRBJ2-7; D is undetermined. This CDR3 spans 13 amino acids. Between the trimmed V and J ends, which lost 5 bases and 9 bases, there was a span of 17 bases. Germline loops: CDR1 LNHDA, CDR2 SQIVND (reference sequence). DNA for the CDR3: TGTGCCAGTAGTGCCGCGGTCGAGTCCCGGCAGTACTTC. As protein: CASSAAVESRQYF.

This clonotype has only a few counts. A much larger clone differs by one base, so this may be a read error. The J gene is TRBJ2-3, the V gene TRBV9; TRBD2 matches at 9 bases. Germline V gene data show CDR1 as SGDLS and CDR2 as YYNGEE. The CDR3 runs 17 residues. The CDR3 region has the DNA TGTGCCAGCAGCGTAGGTTTGGCGGGAGGGCCTGCAGATACGCGGTATTTT. This codes for CASSVGLAGGPADTRYF.

V and J are TRBV29-1 and TRBJ2-6; D is undetermined. The CDR3 runs to 14 residues. The V gene's germline CDR1 is SQVTM and CDR2 ANQGSEA. The CDR3 protein is CDVESISGANVLTF. CDR3 DNA sequence: TGCGACGTTGAGAGCATCTCTGGGGCCAACGTCCTGACTTTC.

The CDR3 DNA sequence: TGTGCCAGTTCCAGAAGCCAAAATAGCAATCAGCCCCAGCATTTT. It translates to CASSRSQNSNQPQHF. The genes are TRBV19 and TRBJ1-5, with D uncertain. This CDR3 contains 15 residues. Per germline, CDR1 LNHDA and CDR2 SQIVND (reference sequence). Trimming took off 8 bases at V and 0 bases at J, with 14 bases between the two ends.

The table lists this clonotype with many counts. V usage is TRBV30 and J usage is TRBJ2-2; a weak D match, TRBD1 (5 bases). The CDR3 has 14 residues. V was cut by 3 bases and J by 1 base, with 9 bases left in between. Germline CDR1 and CDR2: GTSNPN and SVGIG (reference sequence). In nucleotides, the CDR3 is TGTGCCTGGAGAATCCAGGGGAACACCGGGGAGCTGTTTTTT. This codes for CAWRIQGNTGELFF.